The rows below give T cell receptor beta chains drawn from one sample of a study of cytomegalovirus exposure and HLA in healthy donors. Generated by immunoSEQ multiplex PCR, the TCRdb table keeps only in-frame clones and is missing some. The repertoire holds over 150,000 clones, with around 80% as singletons. Material for sequencing was PBMCs. These receptors originate from a man aged 18 to 30 in good health and CMV-seropositive. The CDR3 runs from the conserved cysteine through the conserved F or W. The D gene is left open where the match is weak. Where a row states a size, it is once, few, many or the class of an expanded clone; other rows omit it.

cdr3_aa,cdr3_nt,cdr3_length,clone_size,d_call,v_call,j_call
CASSLLAIAGAYNEQFF,TGTGCCAGCAGTTTACTAGCTATAGCGGGAGCCTACAATGAGCAGTTCTTC,17,once,TRBD2,TRBV27,TRBJ2-1
CASSRDRGTYEQYF,TGTGCCAGCAGCCGGGACAGGGGAACCTACGAGCAGTACTTC,14,-,TRBD1,TRBV6-1,TRBJ2-7
CASSPRGDQPQHF,TGTGCCAGCTCCCCACGGGGGGATCAGCCCCAGCATTTT,13,once,-,TRBV18,TRBJ1-5
CASSVDSSSYEQYF,TGCGCCAGCAGCGTGGACTCAAGCTCCTACGAGCAGTACTTC,14,-,-,TRBV5-1,TRBJ2-7
CASSTESNQPQHF,TGTGCCAGCAGCACAGAAAGCAATCAGCCCCAGCATTTT,13,-,-,TRBV11-2,TRBJ1-5
CASSTGTRYTQYF,TGTGCCAGCAGTACCGGGACTAGATATACGCAGTATTTT,13,once,TRBD2,TRBV6-5,TRBJ2-3
CASSRDRGYDEQYF,TGCGCCAGCAGCCGGGACAGGGGGTACGACGAGCAGTACTTC,14,-,TRBD1,TRBV5-1,TRBJ2-7
CASNPEGTGYQWGNIQYF,TGTGCCAGTAACCCCGAAGGGACAGGGTACCAGTGGGGAAACATTCAGTACTTC,18,-,TRBD1,TRBV19,TRBJ2-4
CASNFPSGGGTDTQYF,TGTGCCAGCAACTTCCCTAGCGGGGGGGGAACAGATACGCAGTATTTT,16,-,TRBD2,TRBV7-9,TRBJ2-3
CASSWEMGETQYF,TGCGCCAGCAGCTGGGAGATGGGAGAGACCCAGTACTTC,13,-,-,TRBV5-1,TRBJ2-5
CASSISRGRQYF,TGCGCCAGCAGCATCTCTCGGGGTCGGCAGTATTTT,12,once,-,TRBV4-3,TRBJ2-3
CASSSLPGTGDYSNQPQHF,TGCGCCAGCAGCAGCCTCCCCGGGACAGGGGATTATAGCAATCAGCCCCAGCATTTT,19,few,TRBD1,TRBV4-1,TRBJ1-5
CASSFPGQNYGYTF,TGCGCCAGCAGTTTCCCAGGACAGAACTATGGCTACACCTTC,14,-,-,TRBV4-1,TRBJ1-2
CASSVGVETQYF,TGTGCCAGCAGCGTAGGCGTAGAGACCCAGTACTTC,12,-,-,TRBV9,TRBJ2-5
CSVGGGESYNEQFF,TGCAGCGTTGGTGGGGGCGAGTCCTACAATGAGCAGTTCTTC,14,once,-,TRBV29-1,TRBJ2-1
CASRRGPGDTEAFF,TGTGCCAGCAGGAGGGGGCCGGGGGACACTGAAGCTTTCTTT,14,-,TRBD1,TRBV6-1,TRBJ1-1
CASTTSRNEQYF,TGTGCCAGCACCACTAGCCGTAACGAGCAGTACTTC,12,many,-,TRBV25-1,TRBJ2-7
CASGGKEKLFF,TGTGCCAGCGGGGGCAAAGAAAAACTGTTTTTT,11,-,-,TRBV6-5,TRBJ1-4
CASSIAGVWAKNIQYF,TGTGCCAGTAGTATAGCAGGGGTTTGGGCCAAAAACATTCAGTACTTC,16,-,-,TRBV19,TRBJ2-4
CATSITGYTGELFF,TGTGCCACCAGCATAACAGGGTACACCGGGGAGCTGTTTTTT,14,-,-,TRBV15,TRBJ2-2
CASSARALTTDTQYF,TGTGCCAGCAGCGCGAGGGCACTAACAACAGATACGCAGTATTTT,15,-,-,TRBV9,TRBJ2-3
CASSFRARGLGYGYTF,TGTGCCAGCAGCTTTAGGGCAAGAGGACTGGGCTATGGCTACACCTTC,16,-,-,TRBV5-6,TRBJ1-2
CASSLTGSYEQYF,TGCGCCAGCAGCCTGACAGGGTCCTACGAGCAGTACTTC,13,-,TRBD1,TRBV10-1,TRBJ2-7
CASSPQGHRVYEQYF,TGTGCCAGCAGCCCACAGGGTCACAGGGTCTACGAGCAGTACTTC,15,-,-,TRBV5-6,TRBJ2-7
CSVSSDRGNQPQHF,TGCAGCGTGTCTTCTGACAGGGGCAATCAGCCCCAGCATTTT,14,-,TRBD1,TRBV29-1,TRBJ1-5
CASSPQGHTEAFF,TGTGCCAGCTCACCACAGGGGCACACTGAAGCTTTCTTT,13,-,-,TRBV18,TRBJ1-1
CASSPSRTNEKLFF,TGTGCCAGCAGCCCGTCTCGAACTAATGAAAAACTGTTTTTT,14,-,-,TRBV6-5,TRBJ1-4
CASSQDFSGRGEQYF,TGTGCCAGCAGCCAAGACTTTAGCGGGAGAGGCGAGCAGTACTTC,15,few,TRBD2,TRBV14,TRBJ2-7
CASSRHPDNEQFF,TGTGCCAGCAGCAGACACCCTGACAATGAGCAGTTCTTC,13,-,-,TRBV5-8,TRBJ2-1
CASSPSRADNQPQHF,TGTGCCAGCTCACCATCGAGGGCTGACAATCAGCCCCAGCATTTT,15,few,-,TRBV18,TRBJ1-5
CASTTGREIAEAFF,TGTGCTAGCACCACGGGCAGGGAAATCGCTGAAGCTTTCTTT,14,-,-,TRBV6-5,TRBJ1-1